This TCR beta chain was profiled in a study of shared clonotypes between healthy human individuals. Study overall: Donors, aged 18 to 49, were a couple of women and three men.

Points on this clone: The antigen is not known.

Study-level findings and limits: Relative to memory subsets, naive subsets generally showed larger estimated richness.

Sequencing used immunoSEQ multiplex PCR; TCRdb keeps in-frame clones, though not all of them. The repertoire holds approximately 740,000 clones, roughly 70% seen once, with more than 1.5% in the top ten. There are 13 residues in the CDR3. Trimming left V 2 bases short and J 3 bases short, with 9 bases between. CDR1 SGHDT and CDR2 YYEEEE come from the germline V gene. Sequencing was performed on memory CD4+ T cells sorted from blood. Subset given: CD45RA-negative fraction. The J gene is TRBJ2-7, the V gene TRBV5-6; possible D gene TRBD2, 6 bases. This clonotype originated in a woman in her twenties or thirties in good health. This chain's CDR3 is CASSLAGHYEQYF. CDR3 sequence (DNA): TGTGCCAGCAGCTTAGCGGGCCACTACGAGCAGTACTTC.